This TCR beta chain was identified in a study of blood T cell repertoires in COVID-19. Assay used: immunoSEQ multiplex PCR; TCRdb lists only in-frame clones, some missing. The sample holds around 250,000 clones, approximately 90% seen once. The germline V gene encodes CDR1 MRHNA and CDR2 SNTAGT. The CDR3 has 16 residues. After removal of 0 bases from V and 6 bases from J, the junction contained 5 bases not matched to a gene. This sequence joins TRBV6-4 and TRBJ2-2; TRBD1 matches 9 bases. This sequence was found in a human donor in a cohort exposed to, infected with or recovered from COVID-19 (not recorded which). The donor label of this sample is uncertain. Specimen: PBMCs or T cells enriched from blood (not recorded which). The CDR3 DNA reads TGTGCCAGCAGTGACTCTGGGACAGGGAAAGCCGGGGAGCTGTTTTTT. Its protein is CASSDSGTGKAGELFF.